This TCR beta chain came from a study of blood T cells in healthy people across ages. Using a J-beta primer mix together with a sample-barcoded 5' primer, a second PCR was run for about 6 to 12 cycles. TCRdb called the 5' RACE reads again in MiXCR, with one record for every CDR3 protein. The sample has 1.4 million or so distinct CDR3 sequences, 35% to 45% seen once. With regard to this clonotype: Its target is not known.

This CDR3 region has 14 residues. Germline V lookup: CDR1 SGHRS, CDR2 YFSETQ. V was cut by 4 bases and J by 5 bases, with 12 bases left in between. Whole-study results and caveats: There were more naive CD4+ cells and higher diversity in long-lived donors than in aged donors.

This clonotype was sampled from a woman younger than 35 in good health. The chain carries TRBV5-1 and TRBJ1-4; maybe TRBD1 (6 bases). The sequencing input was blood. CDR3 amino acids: CASSVGHTNEKLFF. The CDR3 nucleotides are TGCGCCAGCAGCGTGGGACACACGAATGAAAAACTGTTTTTT.